Shown below are 21 T cell receptor beta chains from a single sample sequenced in a study of blood T cell repertoires in COVID-19. Method: immunoSEQ multiplex PCR; TCRdb's copy keeps in-frame clones and lacks some. The sample lists about 240,000 clones; approximately 86% were seen once. The material sequenced was PBMCs or T cells enriched from blood (not recorded which). These receptor sequences come from a woman aged 40 to 55 with acute COVID-19.

The chain has TRBV12-5 and TRBJ2-7; 9 bases align to TRBD2. J lost 3 bases, V lost 0 bases, and 9 bases had no gene match. This CDR3 spans 17 amino acids. Per the germline V gene, CDR1 is LGHNT and CDR2 is FRNRAP. The CDR3 DNA sequence: TGTGCTAGTGGTTTGGTACCTTTGGTAGCGGGAGACTACGAGCAGTACTTC. As protein: CASGLVPLVAGDYEQYF.

The sample holds one count of this clone. V and J are TRBV2 and TRBJ2-7, with TRBD2 identical over 8 bases. V was pared by 5 bases and J by 5 bases, with 11 bases of the junction left unmatched. CDR1 is SNHLY and CDR2 is FYNNEI in the germline V gene. This CDR3 is 15 amino acids long. DNA for the CDR3: TGTGCCAGCAGTCCAACCCCAGCGGGAGTCCACGAGCAGTACTTC. This translates into CASSPTPAGVHEQYF.

This chain uses TRBV7-9 with TRBJ2-1; D uncertain. This CDR3 is built from 11 residues. V lost 5 bases to trimming and J lost 12 bases, with 11 bases between them. CDR1 and CDR2 from the germline V gene are SEHNR and FQNEAQ (reference sequence). The CDR3 sequence is CASSPRPGQFF. The CDR3 nucleotides read TGTGCCAGCAGCCCCCGACCGGGGCAGTTCTTC.

The chain links TRBV10-3 to TRBJ2-5; tentative D call: TRBD2 (6 bases). Germline values: CDR1 ENHRY, CDR2 SYGVKD. The CDR3 has 15 amino acids. V was shortened by 4 bases and J by 2 bases, with 14 bases between the two germline ends. The CDR3 bases are TGTGCCATCAGTGGCGGGGCTAATAAACAAGAGACCCAGTACTTC. Encoded protein: CAISGGANKQETQYF.

The V call is TRBV7-2, the J call TRBJ2-6, with TRBD1 identical over 9 bases. CDR3 size: 17 residues. CDR1 SGHTA and CDR2 FQGNSA come from the germline V gene. V shed 4 bases and J 2 bases; nucleotides not matched to a gene: 6. CDR3 sequence: CASSSGTGKAGANVLTF. DNA of the CDR3: TGTGCCAGCAGCTCCGGGACAGGGAAGGCTGGGGCCAACGTCCTGACTTTC. The full variable domain, completed using reference TRBV7-2 and TRBJ2-6, is GAGVSQSPSNKVTEKGKDVELRCDPISGHTALYWYRQSLGQGLEFLIYFQGNSAPDKSGLPSDRFSAERTGGSVSTLTIQRTQQEDSAVYLCASSSGTGKAGANVLTFGAGSRLTVL.

This chain links TRBV30 with TRBJ1-5; 11 bases are shared with TRBD1. Trimming removed 5 bases from V and 4 bases from J; junction bases left unmatched: 4. CDR3 length: 14 amino acids. The germline V gene has CDR1 GTSNPN and CDR2 SVGIG (reference sequence). The CDR3, as DNA: TGTGCCTGGGCTGGGACAGGGGGAAATCAGCCCCAGCATTTT. It encodes CAWAGTGGNQPQHF.

CDR3 sequence reads: CASSVGTGVQPQHF. The CDR3 DNA reads as TGTGCCAGCAGCGTAGGGACAGGGGTTCAGCCCCAGCATTTT. The chain couples TRBV9 to TRBJ1-5; 9 positions match TRBD1. The CDR3 runs to 14 residues. V dropped 0 bases and J dropped 6; count of bases not matched to a gene: 1. Germline V CDR1 and CDR2: SGDLS, YYNGEE.

The chain recombines TRBV7-3 with TRBJ2-3; a weak D match, TRBD2 (7 bases). Germline CDR1 SGHTA, CDR2 FQGTGA. V lost 5 bases and J 1 base, leaving 13 bases between the germline ends. The CDR3 runs to 15 residues. The CDR3 DNA sequence: TGTGCCAGCAGCCCTCGGGGGGCTGGCACAGATACGCAGTATTTT. This sequence encodes CASSPRGAGTDTQYF.

This chain uses TRBV5-4 with TRBJ2-7; D is possibly TRBD2 (6 bases). V was shortened by 5 bases and J by 0 bases, with 9 bases between the two germline ends. Germline loops: CDR1 SGHNT, CDR2 YYREEE (reference sequence). This CDR3 contains 13 residues. The CDR3 DNA sequence: TGTGCCAGCAGTCTAGCGAACTCCTACGAGCAGTACTTC. Translated: CASSLANSYEQYF.

This clone was recorded only once. The chain joins TRBV6-5 to TRBJ1-6, with 9 bases lining up with TRBD1. This CDR3 region has 15 residues. Germline V gene data show CDR1 as MNHEY and CDR2 as SVGAGI. V gave up 6 bases and J gave up 5 bases; unmatched junction bases: 5. In DNA, the CDR3 is TGTGCCAGCAGACACAGGGGGCGGGATAATTCACCCCTCCACTTT. Translated: CASRHRGRDNSPLHF.

V is TRBV5-5 and J is TRBJ2-7, with 12 nucleotides matching TRBD2. Trimming took 5 bases from V and 0 from J; bases not matched to a gene: 9. CDR3 length: 17 amino acids. Per germline, CDR1 SGHKS and CDR2 YYEKEE (reference sequence). Written as DNA, the CDR3 is TGTGCCAGCAGAACCGGGACTAGCGGGTCGAGCTCCTACGAGCAGTACTTC. Its translation is CASRTGTSGSSSYEQYF.

V gene TRBV6-4 combines with J gene TRBJ1-6; 9 bases are a match to TRBD1. The CDR3 is 14 residues long. CDR1 and CDR2 from the germline V gene are MRHNA and SNTAGT. Trimming took 6 bases from V and 8 from J; bases not matched to a gene: 5. The CDR3 loop reads CASSPTGGDSPLHF. The CDR3, as DNA: TGTGCCAGCAGCCCTACAGGGGGCGATTCACCCCTCCACTTT.

The rearrangement joins TRBV4-2 to TRBJ1-3; 8 nucleotides match TRBD1. The J segment lost 4 bases and the V segment lost 0 bases, leaving 2 bases of the junction unmatched. The CDR3 sequence is 15 residues long. Germline V gene data show CDR1 as LGHNA and CDR2 as YNFKEQ. The CDR3 spells CASSQDRGLGNTIYF. The CDR3 DNA is TGTGCCAGCAGCCAAGACAGGGGGCTAGGAAACACCATATATTTT.

The rearrangement joins TRBV9 to TRBJ2-7; 8 nucleotides align to TRBD1. The CDR3 loop spans 16 amino acids. Losses at the gene ends were 3 bases for V and 3 bases for J; bases not matched to a gene: 11. CDR1 is SGDLS and CDR2 is YYNGEE in the germline V gene. CDR3 bases: TGTGCCAGCAGCGCGAACCGGGACAGGACCCTCTACGAGCAGTACTTC. This codes for CASSANRDRTLYEQYF.

CDR3 sequence reads: CASVLRSRGYEQYF. The CDR3 bases are TGTGCCAGCGTCCTTAGGTCGCGGGGCTACGAGCAGTACTTC. V gene TRBV13 combines with J gene TRBJ2-7; a possible D gene is TRBD2 (6 bases). The CDR3 runs to 14 residues. Trimming shortened V by 8 bases and J by 3 bases, and 17 bases separated the two germline ends. CDR1 PRHDT and CDR2 FYEKMQ come from the germline V gene (reference sequence).

There are a few counts of this clone. J is TRBJ2-7 and V is TRBV2, with 11 bases lining up with TRBD2. Germline-derived CDR1 and CDR2 are SNHLY and FYNNEI. V lost 3 bases to trimming and J lost 2 bases; unmatched junction nucleotides: 3. The CDR3 totals 15 residues. This chain's CDR3 is CASSDVSGRAYEQYF. The CDR3 DNA reads as TGTGCCAGCAGTGATGTTAGCGGGAGGGCCTACGAGCAGTACTTC.

The genes are TRBV3-1 (or the pseudogene TRBV3-2) and TRBJ2-1; 7 bases match TRBD2. The CDR3 spans 15 residues. V shed 1 base and J 5 bases; nucleotides not matched to a gene: 5. Per germline, CDR1 LGHDT and CDR2 YNNKEL (reference sequence). CDR3 amino acids: CASSQAAGFDNEQFF. For the CDR3, the DNA is TGTGCCAGCAGCCAAGCAGCGGGATTCGACAATGAGCAGTTCTTC.

This chain uses TRBV2 with TRBJ1-1, with TRBD1 identical over 7 bases. This CDR3 spans 13 amino acids. Germline CDR1 and CDR2: SNHLY and FYNNEI. The V gene end was trimmed by 2 bases and the J gene end by 7 bases; junction bases not matched to a gene: 4. The CDR3 spells CASSESGGIEAFF. The CDR3 DNA follows: TGTGCCAGCAGTGAATCAGGGGGAATTGAAGCTTTCTTT. The complete variable domain, with remaining parts taken from reference TRBV2 and TRBJ1-1, reads EPEVTQTPSHQVTQMGQEVILRCVPISNHLYFYWYRQILGQKVEFLVSFYNNEISEKSEIFDDQFSVERPDGSNFTLKIRSTKLEDSAMYFCASSESGGIEAFFGQGTRLTVV.

The J gene is TRBJ2-1, the V gene TRBV6-1; D gene unclear. V lost 4 bases, J lost 1 base, and 14 bases lay in between. The germline CDR1 and CDR2 sequences are MNHNS and SASEGT. The CDR3 covers 16 residues. CDR3 in amino acids: CASSVSRGASYNEQFF. CDR3 DNA sequence: TGTGCCAGCAGTGTGTCTCGAGGAGCGTCCTACAATGAGCAGTTCTTC.

The CDR3 is CASSQEQGETQYF. Here the CDR3 DNA reads TGCGCCAGCAGCCAGGAACAAGGAGAGACCCAGTACTTC. This chain connects TRBV5-1 to TRBJ2-5; D uncertain. Germline CDR1 and CDR2: SGHRS and YFSETQ. The V and J ends lost 4 bases and 4 bases respectively, with 11 bases between them. The CDR3 extends over 13 amino acids.

The CDR3 nucleotides are TGTGCCAGCAGTCCCTGGGAGGCCGATAATTCACCCCTCCACTTT. Its translation is CASSPWEADNSPLHF. The chain combines TRBV6-5 with TRBJ1-6; D not resolved. Germline V gene data show CDR1 as MNHEY and CDR2 as SVGAGI. Trimming stripped 5 bases from V and 5 bases from J, with 13 bases between. The length of the CDR3 is 15 residues.